This T cell receptor beta chain was found in a study of blood T cell repertoires in COVID-19. Study overall: The United States, Italy and Spain were the sources of the acute and convalescent COVID-19 samples. From T cells, B-cell-depleted T cells, or PBMCs came the material, which was cDNA or gDNA.

The V and J ends lost 7 bases and 6 bases respectively, with 10 bases between them. Looked up from germline, CDR1 is WSHSY and CDR2 is SAAADI. This CDR3 contains 12 residues. In the source study's methods: Researchers report that nucleated cell counts were estimated from reference gene primer amplification. Method: immunoSEQ multiplex PCR; TCRdb's copy keeps in-frame clones and lacks some. V and J calls plus clone size are reproduced from that table; the DNA served to infer D and trimming. The sample lists tens of thousands of clones; 70% to 80% were seen once. The sequence was collected from a man aged 45-65 years with active or convalescent COVID-19. Source material: peripheral blood. This rearrangement joins TRBV10-2 to TRBJ2-4, with D tentatively TRBD1 (5 bases). CDR3 coding DNA: TGCGCCAGCAATAATCAGGGAAACATTCAGTACTTC. This translates into CASNNQGNIQYF.